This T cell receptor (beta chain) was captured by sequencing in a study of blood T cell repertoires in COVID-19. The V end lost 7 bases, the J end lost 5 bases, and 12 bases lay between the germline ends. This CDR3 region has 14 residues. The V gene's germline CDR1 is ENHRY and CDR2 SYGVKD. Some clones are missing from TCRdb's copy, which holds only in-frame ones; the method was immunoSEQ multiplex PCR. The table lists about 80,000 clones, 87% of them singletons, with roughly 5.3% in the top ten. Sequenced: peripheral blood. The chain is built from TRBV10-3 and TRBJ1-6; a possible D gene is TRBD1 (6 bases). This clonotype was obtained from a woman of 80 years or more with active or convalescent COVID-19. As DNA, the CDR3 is TGTGCCATCACCGGACAGCCAAATAATTCACCCCTCCACTTT. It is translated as CAITGQPNNSPLHF.